The text below deals with one T cell receptor (beta chain). Other DNA sequences of this sample code for an identical CDR3. This sample stems from a study of blood T cell repertoires in COVID-19. CDR3 size: 13 residues. V was pared by 0 bases and J by 4 bases, with 7 bases between. The germline V gene encodes CDR1 MGHRA and CDR2 YSYEKL. Data came from immunoSEQ multiplex PCR; TCRdb stores just in-frame clones and leaves some out. The sample consists of around 430,000 clones, about 87% of them appearing once. The chain employs TRBV4-1 and TRBJ2-7; a possible D gene is TRBD2 (5 bases). This clonotype originated in a woman aged 45-60 years who had recovered from COVID-19. The sequenced sample was PBMCs or T cells enriched from blood (not recorded which). The CDR3 region has the DNA TGCGCCAGCAGCCAAGACCGCGGGTACGAGCAGTACTTC. Translating it yields CASSQDRGYEQYF.